The clone carrying this T cell receptor (beta chain) was detected ten times or more. Its antigen is unidentified. RNA transcripts provided the template for amplifying TCR beta CDR3 regions. An initial RT-PCR round employing HTBI primers preceded a second-round multiplex PCR. TCRdb independently ran MiXCR on the multiplex PCR reads; one entry per CDR3 protein. The sample has approximately 700,000 distinct CDR3 sequences, over 40% seen once. Germline V CDR1 and CDR2: MNHNY, SVGAGI (reference sequence). Germline trimming cut 7 bases from V and 8 bases from J; bases unmatched to any gene: 13. The CDR3 has 15 residues. Moderately to severely active ophthalmopathy under 3 months, CAS at least 3, NOSPECS at least 4. Exclusion criteria comprised other autoimmune diseases, uncontrolled infections, pregnancy or lactation in patients. This entry is derived from a study of Graves' ophthalmopathy and Graves' hyperthyroidism. Looking at the study overall: Peripheral blood was gathered at first diagnosis, ahead of any treatment whatsoever. General observations from the study: Blood was where most expanded thyroid clonotypes above 0.001 frequency also turned up.

The sequenced sample was peripheral blood. The rearrangement joins TRBV6-6 to TRBJ1-2; TRBD1 aligns across 10 bases. The receptor was isolated from an adult man with Graves' ophthalmopathy. CDR3 region: CASTLLNDRGQGYTF. DNA for the CDR3: TGTGCCAGCACCCTCTTAAATGACAGGGGGCAAGGCTACACCTTC.